This T cell receptor (beta chain) was sequenced for a study of blood T cell repertoires in COVID-19. As for the study in general: Sites across the United States, Italy and Spain contributed samples from acute and convalescent COVID-19.

V gave up 4 bases and J gave up 8 bases, with 17 bases separating them. The CDR3 has 14 residues. Germline CDR1 is LNHDA and CDR2 is SQIVND (reference sequence). During active infection, Seattle patients enrolled and were then monitored through disease. Here immunoSEQ multiplex PCR was the method, and the copy in TCRdb shows in-frame clones only, minus some. The sample lists a few hundred thousand clones, about 90% occurring once. Sequencing was done on a sample of peripheral blood. This TCR derives from a woman aged 25 to 39 with COVID-19, enrolled during active disease. The chain couples TRBV19 to TRBJ1-2; weak D call: TRBD1 (6 bases). The CDR3 reads CASSTPGQTGGYTF. For the CDR3, the DNA is TGTGCCAGTAGTACGCCGGGACAAACGGGAGGCTACACCTTC.